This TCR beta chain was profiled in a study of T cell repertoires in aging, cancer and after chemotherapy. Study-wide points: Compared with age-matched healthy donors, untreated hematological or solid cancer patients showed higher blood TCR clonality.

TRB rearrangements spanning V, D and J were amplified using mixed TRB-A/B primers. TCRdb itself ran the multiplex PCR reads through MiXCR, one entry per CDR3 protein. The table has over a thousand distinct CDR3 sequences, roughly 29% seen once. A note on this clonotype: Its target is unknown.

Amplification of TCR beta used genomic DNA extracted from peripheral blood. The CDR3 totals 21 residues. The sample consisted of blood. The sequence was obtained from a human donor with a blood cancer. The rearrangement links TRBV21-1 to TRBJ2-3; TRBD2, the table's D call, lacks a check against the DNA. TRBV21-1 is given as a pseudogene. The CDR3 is CASSKGGLRGDLNGDTDTQYF. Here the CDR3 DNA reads TGTGCCAGCAGCAAAGGGGGACTAAGAGGAGACTTGAACGGAGACACAGATACGCAGTATTTT.